Listed below are T cell receptor beta chains from one sample, sequenced in a study of shared clonotypes between healthy human individuals. Clones were sequenced by immunoSEQ multiplex PCR, and TCRdb holds only the in-frame ones, with some missing. The sample holds about 2.4 million clones, roughly 93% seen once. The sample consisted of naive CD4+ T cells from PBMCs. The receptors derive from a man between 18 and 35 years old in good health. Some clones in this sample may be carry-over from other donors' samples. Both conserved end residues are part of each CDR3. Fields, in order: clone size, D gene, J gene, V gene, CDR3 protein, CDR3 DNA. The D gene is left open where the match is weak. Clone size is not always given. Where it is, it says once, few, many or a class for expanded clones.

>NA|TRBD2|TRBJ2-3|TRBV28
CASTPSGTSGRDTQYF
TGTGCCAGCACCCCTTCCGGGACTAGCGGGAGGGATACGCAGTATTTT
>NA|NA|TRBJ1-3|TRBV7-2
CASRRVGRDTIYF
TGTGCCAGCAGGCGAGTGGGTCGGGACACCATATATTTT
>NA|NA|TRBJ2-3|TRBV2
CASSVNEGGGGDTQYF
TGTGCCAGCAGTGTGAATGAGGGGGGTGGTGGAGATACGCAGTATTTT
>NA|TRBD1|TRBJ1-4|TRBV28
CASSWTGGFEKLFF
TGTGCCAGCAGTTGGACAGGGGGATTCGAAAAACTGTTTTTT
>NA|NA|TRBJ1-5|TRBV19
CASSPTSGLIQPQHF
TGTGCCAGTAGTCCAACCTCAGGATTAATTCAGCCCCAGCATTTT
>NA|NA|TRBJ1-4|TRBV18
CASSPQVATNEKLFF
TGTGCCAGCTCACCCCAAGTTGCAACTAATGAAAAACTGTTTTTT
>NA|NA|TRBJ1-6|TRBV7-9
CASSLGDVINSPLHF
TGTGCCAGCAGCTTAGGGGATGTGATTAATTCACCCCTCCACTTT
>NA|TRBD1|TRBJ1-5|TRBV2
CASTRGQGAEPQHF
TGTGCCAGCACCAGGGGGCAGGGAGCGGAACCCCAGCATTTT
>NA|NA|TRBJ1-2|TRBV30
CAWSVTANYGYTF
TGTGCCTGGAGTGTAACAGCTAACTATGGCTACACCTTC
>NA|TRBD2|TRBJ2-3|TRBV7-2
CASSPLSLAGGRGDTQYF
TGTGCCAGCAGCCCCCTAAGCCTAGCGGGAGGGCGAGGAGATACGCAGTATTTT
>NA|NA|TRBJ2-2|TRBV27
CARLLDRARGSGTGELFF
TGTGCCAGACTCTTAGACAGGGCCCGCGGGAGCGGCACCGGGGAGCTGTTTTTT
>NA|TRBD1|TRBJ1-5|TRBV6-6
CASSASDRGVWPQHF
TGTGCCAGCAGCGCGTCCGACAGGGGTGTCTGGCCCCAGCATTTT
>few|NA|TRBJ1-1|TRBV5-1
CASRELSTEAFF
TGCGCCAGCAGGGAGTTGTCGACTGAAGCTTTCTTT
>NA|NA|TRBJ1-1|TRBV7-3
CASSFGRNTEAFF
TGTGCCAGCAGCTTCGGTAGGAACACTGAAGCTTTCTTT
>NA|TRBD2|TRBJ2-1|TRBV30
CAWSGTSGPGSQFF
TGTGCCTGGAGTGGGACTAGCGGGCCAGGGTCCCAGTTCTTC
>NA|NA|TRBJ2-7|TRBV6-5
CASRERVSGSYEQYF
TGTGCCAGCAGGGAGAGAGTAAGTGGCTCCTACGAGCAGTACTTC
>NA|NA|TRBJ2-4|TRBV5-4
CASSQGLAKNIQYF
TGTGCCAGCAGCCAGGGTCTAGCCAAAAACATTCAGTACTTC
>NA|NA|TRBJ1-5|TRBV2
CASSGAPGDSNQPQHF
TGTGCCAGCAGTGGGGCGCCGGGGGATAGCAATCAGCCCCAGCATTTT
>NA|NA|TRBJ2-3|TRBV5-4
CASSSYNRRDAASTDTQYF
TGTGCCAGCAGCTCCTATAACCGCCGGGACGCGGCGAGCACAGATACGCAGTATTTT
>NA|NA|TRBJ1-1|TRBV5-8
CASSLGVNTEAFF
TGTGCCAGCAGCTTAGGGGTGAACACTGAAGCTTTCTTT
>NA|NA|TRBJ1-2|TRBV18
CASSPDLYGYTF
TGTGCCAGCTCACCGGACCTCTATGGCTACACCTTC
>NA|NA|TRBJ2-7|TRBV6-1
CASSEGQATFYEQYF
TGTGCCAGCAGTGAAGGGCAGGCAACTTTCTACGAGCAGTACTTC
>NA|TRBD2|TRBJ2-7|TRBV5-1
CASSVASGAYEQYF
TGCGCCAGCAGCGTTGCTAGCGGGGCCTACGAGCAGTACTTC
>once|TRBD2|TRBJ2-3|TRBV5-1
CASSYLAGKPDTQYF
TGCGCCAGCAGCTACCTAGCGGGGAAGCCAGATACGCAGTATTTT
>NA|NA|TRBJ2-1|TRBV7-7
CASSLVFRDFNEQFF
TGTGCCAGCAGCTTAGTATTCCGGGATTTCAATGAGCAGTTCTTC
>NA|TRBD2|TRBJ2-3|TRBV4-3
CASSRRTAGGGTDTQYF
TGCGCCAGCAGCCGGCGGACAGCGGGAGGCGGCACAGATACGCAGTATTTT
>NA|NA|TRBJ1-5|TRBV7-2
CASSVLGGQPQHF
TGTGCCAGCAGCGTCCTAGGGGGACAGCCCCAGCATTTT
>NA|NA|TRBJ2-1|TRBV9
CASSARGDNEQFF
TGTGCCAGCAGCGCTCGGGGTGACAATGAGCAGTTCTTC
>NA|NA|TRBJ2-5|TRBV15
CATSRDLRQETQYF
TGTGCCACCAGCAGGGATCTAAGACAAGAGACCCAGTACTTC
>NA|NA|TRBJ2-5|TRBV25-1
CASSVRGFKETQYF
TGTGCCAGCAGTGTTAGAGGGTTCAAGGAGACCCAGTACTTC
>NA|TRBD1|TRBJ2-1|TRBV7-9
CASSRQPGQVRNEQFF
TGTGCCAGCAGCCGTCAACCGGGACAGGTGAGAAATGAGCAGTTCTTC
>NA|NA|TRBJ2-5|TRBV10-3
CAISELSGQETQYF
TGTGCCATCAGTGAGCTAAGCGGACAAGAGACCCAGTACTTC
>NA|NA|TRBJ1-2|TRBV5-1
CASSLVGDRGYTF
TGCGCCAGCAGCTTGGTAGGGGATCGGGGCTACACCTTC
>NA|TRBD1|TRBJ1-3|TRBV30
CALDRGSSGNTIYF
TGTGCCTTGGACAGGGGATCCTCTGGAAACACCATATATTTT
>NA|TRBD1|TRBJ2-1|TRBV5-1
CASSPGQGTYNEQFF
TGCGCCAGCAGCCCGGGACAGGGGACATACAATGAGCAGTTCTTC
>NA|TRBD2|TRBJ2-7|TRBV6-5
CASSYTGLAGNYEQYF
TGTGCCAGCAGTTACACCGGACTAGCGGGTAATTACGAGCAGTACTTC
>NA|TRBD1|TRBJ1-1|TRBV29-1
CSGWPPNRQGARGVNTEAFF
TGCAGCGGCTGGCCGCCAAACCGACAGGGGGCGCGGGGGGTTAACACTGAAGCTTTCTTT
>NA|NA|TRBJ2-7|TRBV4-2
CASSQGRQGQYF
TGTGCCAGCAGCCAAGGTAGACAAGGGCAGTACTTC
>NA|TRBD2|TRBJ2-7|TRBV5-5
CASSLGLAVPYEQYF
TGTGCCAGCAGCCTTGGACTAGCGGTCCCCTACGAGCAGTACTTC
>NA|TRBD1|TRBJ2-3|TRBV4-1
CASSRIQGASAAREDTQYF
TGCGCCAGCAGCCGAATACAGGGGGCGTCAGCGGCGCGTGAGGATACGCAGTATTTT
>NA|TRBD2|TRBJ2-1|TRBV6-5
CASSYSRVAGAHEQFF
TGTGCCAGCAGTTACTCGAGGGTAGCGGGAGCCCATGAGCAGTTCTTC
>NA|NA|TRBJ2-1|TRBV2
CASSDTLGTGRGRNEQFF
TGTGCCAGCAGTGACACATTAGGGACCGGGAGAGGTAGGAATGAGCAGTTCTTC
>NA|TRBD1|TRBJ2-2|TRBV2
CATGQGKNTGELFF
TGTGCCACCGGACAGGGGAAAAACACCGGGGAGCTGTTTTTT
>NA|TRBD2|TRBJ2-1|TRBV4-1
CASSQVMTSGVDEQFF
TGCGCCAGCAGCCAAGTTATGACTAGCGGGGTCGATGAGCAGTTCTTC
>once|TRBD1|TRBJ2-7|TRBV7-9
CASSFGQGWVEQYF
TGTGCCAGCAGCTTCGGACAGGGATGGGTCGAGCAGTACTTC
>NA|NA|TRBJ2-5|TRBV7-2
CASSLGGLAQETQYF
TGTGCCAGCAGCTTAGGGGGTCTAGCGCAAGAGACCCAGTACTTC
>NA|NA|TRBJ2-1|TRBV28
CASRFDRYSFYNEQFF
TGTGCCAGCAGGTTCGACAGGTACTCGTTTTACAATGAGCAGTTCTTC